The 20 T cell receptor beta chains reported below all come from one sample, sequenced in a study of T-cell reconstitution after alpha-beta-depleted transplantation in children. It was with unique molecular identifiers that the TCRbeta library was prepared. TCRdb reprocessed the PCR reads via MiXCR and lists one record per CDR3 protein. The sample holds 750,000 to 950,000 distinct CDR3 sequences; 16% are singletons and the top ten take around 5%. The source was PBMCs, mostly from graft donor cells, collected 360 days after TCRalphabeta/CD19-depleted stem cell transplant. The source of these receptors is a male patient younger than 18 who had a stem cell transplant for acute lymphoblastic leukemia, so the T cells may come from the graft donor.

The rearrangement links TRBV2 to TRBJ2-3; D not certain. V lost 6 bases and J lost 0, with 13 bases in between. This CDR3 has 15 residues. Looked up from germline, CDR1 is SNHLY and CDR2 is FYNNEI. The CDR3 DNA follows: TGTGCCAGCAGCGAAATTTTGGACAGCACAGATACGCAGTATTTT. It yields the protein CASSEILDSTDTQYF.

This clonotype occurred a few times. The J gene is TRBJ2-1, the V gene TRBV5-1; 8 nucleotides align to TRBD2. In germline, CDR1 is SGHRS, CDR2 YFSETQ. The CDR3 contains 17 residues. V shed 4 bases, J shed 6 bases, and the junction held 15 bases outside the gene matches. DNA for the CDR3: TGCGCCAGCAGCATCGGGAGGGCCGGTTGGGCAGGCAATGAGCAGTTCTTC. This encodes CASSIGRAGWAGNEQFF.

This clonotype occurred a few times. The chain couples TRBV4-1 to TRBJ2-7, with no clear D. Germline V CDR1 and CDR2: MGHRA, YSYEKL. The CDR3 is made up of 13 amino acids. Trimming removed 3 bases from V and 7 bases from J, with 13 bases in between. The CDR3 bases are TGCGCCAGCAGCCACACCCCCTTCGAGGAGCAGTACTTC. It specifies CASSHTPFEEQYF.

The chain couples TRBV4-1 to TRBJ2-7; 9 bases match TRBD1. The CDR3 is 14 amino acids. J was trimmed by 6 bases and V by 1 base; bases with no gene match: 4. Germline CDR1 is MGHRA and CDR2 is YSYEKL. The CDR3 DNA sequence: TGCGCCAGCAGCCAAGTAGGACAGGGGCCCGAGCAGTACTTC. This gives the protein CASSQVGQGPEQYF.

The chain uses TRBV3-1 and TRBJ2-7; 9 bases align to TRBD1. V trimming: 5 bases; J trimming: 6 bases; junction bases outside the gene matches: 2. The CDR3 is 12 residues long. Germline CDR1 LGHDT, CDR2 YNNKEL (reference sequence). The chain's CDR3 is CASSKTGGEQYF. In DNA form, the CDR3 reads TGTGCCAGCAGCAAGACAGGGGGCGAGCAGTACTTC.

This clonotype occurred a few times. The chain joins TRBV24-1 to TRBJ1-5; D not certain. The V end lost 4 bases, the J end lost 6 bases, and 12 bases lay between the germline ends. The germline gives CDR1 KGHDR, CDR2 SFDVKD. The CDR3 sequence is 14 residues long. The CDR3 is CATSEAAVSQPQHF. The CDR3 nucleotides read TGTGCCACCAGTGAAGCGGCAGTTAGTCAGCCCCAGCATTTT.

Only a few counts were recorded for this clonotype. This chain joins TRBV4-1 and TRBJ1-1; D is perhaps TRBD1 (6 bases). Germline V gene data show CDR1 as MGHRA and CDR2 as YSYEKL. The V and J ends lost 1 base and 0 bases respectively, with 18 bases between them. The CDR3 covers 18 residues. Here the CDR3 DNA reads TGCGCCAGCAGCCAAGGGGGGCAGGGCTCGGGGCTGAACACTGAAGCTTTCTTT. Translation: CASSQGGQGSGLNTEAFF.

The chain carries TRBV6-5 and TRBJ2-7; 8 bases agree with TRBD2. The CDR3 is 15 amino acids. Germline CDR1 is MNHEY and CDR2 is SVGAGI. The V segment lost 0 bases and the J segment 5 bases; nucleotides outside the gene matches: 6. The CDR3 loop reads CASSYSWGLGHEQYF. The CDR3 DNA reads TGTGCCAGCAGTTACTCGTGGGGACTAGGTCACGAGCAGTACTTC.

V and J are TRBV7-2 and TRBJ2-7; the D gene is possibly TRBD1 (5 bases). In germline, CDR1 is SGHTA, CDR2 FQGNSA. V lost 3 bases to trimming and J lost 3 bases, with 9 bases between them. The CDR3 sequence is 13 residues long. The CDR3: CASSFRVFYEQYF. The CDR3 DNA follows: TGTGCCAGCAGCTTCAGGGTATTCTACGAGCAGTACTTC.

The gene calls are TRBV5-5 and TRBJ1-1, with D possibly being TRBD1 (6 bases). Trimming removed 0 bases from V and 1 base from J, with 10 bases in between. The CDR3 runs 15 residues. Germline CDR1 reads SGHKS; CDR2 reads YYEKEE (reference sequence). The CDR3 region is CASSLVRGPNTEAFF. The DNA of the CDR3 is TGTGCCAGCAGCTTGGTACGGGGGCCGAACACTGAAGCTTTCTTT.

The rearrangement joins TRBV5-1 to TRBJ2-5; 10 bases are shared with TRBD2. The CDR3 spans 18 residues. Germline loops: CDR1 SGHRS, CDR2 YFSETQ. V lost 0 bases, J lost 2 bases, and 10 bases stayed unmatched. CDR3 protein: CASSLVLSGTSAQETQYF. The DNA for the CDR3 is TGCGCCAGCAGCTTGGTGTTATCCGGGACTAGCGCACAAGAGACCCAGTACTTC.

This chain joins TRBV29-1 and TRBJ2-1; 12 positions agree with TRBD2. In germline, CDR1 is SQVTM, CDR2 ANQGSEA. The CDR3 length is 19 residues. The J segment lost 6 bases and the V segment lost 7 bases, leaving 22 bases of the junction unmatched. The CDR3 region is CSALSTRTPSGRAGNEQFF. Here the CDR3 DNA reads TGCAGCGCTCTGTCCACTCGAACCCCTAGCGGGAGGGCGGGCAATGAGCAGTTCTTC.

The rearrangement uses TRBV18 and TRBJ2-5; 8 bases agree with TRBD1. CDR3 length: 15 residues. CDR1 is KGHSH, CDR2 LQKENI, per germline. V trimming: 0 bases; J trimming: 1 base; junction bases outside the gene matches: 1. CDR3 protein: CASSPPTGGQETQYF. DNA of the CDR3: TGTGCCAGCTCACCACCCACAGGGGGCCAAGAGACCCAGTACTTC.

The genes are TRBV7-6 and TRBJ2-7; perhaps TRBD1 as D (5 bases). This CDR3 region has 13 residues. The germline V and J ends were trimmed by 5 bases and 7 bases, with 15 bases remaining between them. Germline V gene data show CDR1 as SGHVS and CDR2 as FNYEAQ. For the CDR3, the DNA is TGTGCCAGCAGCACAGGACGGATAGTAGAGCAGTACTTC. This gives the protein CASSTGRIVEQYF.

Here the CDR3 reads CATTYETGYNEQFF. The DNA of the CDR3 is TGTGCCACCACCTACGAGACAGGTTACAATGAGCAGTTCTTC. The chain is built from TRBV2 and TRBJ2-1; D possibly corresponds to TRBD1 (6 bases). V lost 10 bases, J lost 4 bases, and 17 bases lay in between. Germline V gene data show CDR1 as SNHLY and CDR2 as FYNNEI. This CDR3 contains 14 residues.

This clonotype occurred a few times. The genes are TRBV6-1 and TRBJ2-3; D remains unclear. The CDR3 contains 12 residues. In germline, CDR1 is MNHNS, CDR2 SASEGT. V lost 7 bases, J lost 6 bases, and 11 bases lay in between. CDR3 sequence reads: CASTQNSDTQYF. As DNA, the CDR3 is TGTGCCAGCACCCAGAATTCCGATACGCAGTATTTT.

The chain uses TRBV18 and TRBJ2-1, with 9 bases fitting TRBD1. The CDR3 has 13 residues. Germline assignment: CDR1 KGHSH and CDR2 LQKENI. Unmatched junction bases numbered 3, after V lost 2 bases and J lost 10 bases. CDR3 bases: TGTGCCAGCTCACCAACCGGGACAGGGGAGCAGTTCTTC. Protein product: CASSPTGTGEQFF.

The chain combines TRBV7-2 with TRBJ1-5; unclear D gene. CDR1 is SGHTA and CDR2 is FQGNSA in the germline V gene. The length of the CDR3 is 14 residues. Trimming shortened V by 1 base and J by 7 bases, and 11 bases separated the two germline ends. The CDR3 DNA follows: TGTGCCAGCAGCTTAGGGAGATCGGGACAGCCCCAGCATTTT. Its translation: CASSLGRSGQPQHF.

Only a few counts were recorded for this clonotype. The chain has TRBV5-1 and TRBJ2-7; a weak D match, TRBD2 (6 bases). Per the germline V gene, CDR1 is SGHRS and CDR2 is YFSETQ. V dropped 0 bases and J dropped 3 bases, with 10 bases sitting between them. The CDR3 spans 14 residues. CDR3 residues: CASSLGWEDYEQYF. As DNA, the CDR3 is TGCGCCAGCAGCTTGGGTTGGGAGGACTACGAGCAGTACTTC.

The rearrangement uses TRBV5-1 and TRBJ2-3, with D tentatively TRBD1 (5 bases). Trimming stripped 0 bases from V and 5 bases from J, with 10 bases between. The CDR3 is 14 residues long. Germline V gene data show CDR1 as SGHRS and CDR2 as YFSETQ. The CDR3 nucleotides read TGCGCCAGCAGCTTGGAGGGGCTCGGAGATACGCAGTATTTT. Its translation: CASSLEGLGDTQYF.